This T cell receptor beta chain derives from a study of blood T cell repertoires in COVID-19. The overall study: The study drew acute and convalescent COVID-19 samples from the United States, Italy and Spain. PBMCs, B-cell-depleted T cells, or T cells provided the cDNA or gDNA that made up the material.

The CDR3 length is 14 residues. CDR1 is SQVTM, CDR2 ANQGSEA, per germline. Trimming at V came to 7 bases and at J to 1 base, leaving 8 bases not matched to a gene. This clone was counted once. Original handling: Reference gene primer amplification gave estimated nucleated cell counts. The repertoire was sequenced with immunoSEQ multiplex PCR; TCRdb's copy has only in-frame clones and lacks some. That table supplies the V and J calls and clone size; D and trimming were determined from the DNA. The sample carries a few hundred thousand clones, 88% recorded once. V is TRBV29-1 and J is TRBJ1-1, with 8 bases aligning to TRBD1. This clonotype originated in a woman between 35 and 50 years old who had recovered from COVID-19. Sequenced material: peripheral blood. Here the CDR3 reads CSASPGQGNTEAFF. CDR3 nucleotides: TGCAGCGCCAGCCCAGGACAGGGGAACACTGAAGCTTTCTTT.